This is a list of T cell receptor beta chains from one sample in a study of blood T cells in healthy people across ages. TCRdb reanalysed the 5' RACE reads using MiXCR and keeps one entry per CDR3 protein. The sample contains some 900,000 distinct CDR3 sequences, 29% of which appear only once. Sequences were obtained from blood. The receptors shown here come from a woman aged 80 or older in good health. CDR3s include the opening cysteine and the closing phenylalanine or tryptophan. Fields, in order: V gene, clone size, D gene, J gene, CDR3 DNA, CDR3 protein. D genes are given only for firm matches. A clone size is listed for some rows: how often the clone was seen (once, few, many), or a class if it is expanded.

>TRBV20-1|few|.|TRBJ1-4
TGCAGTGCTGATGTGGGGGAAAAACTGTTTTTT
CSADVGEKLFF
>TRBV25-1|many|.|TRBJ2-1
TGTGCCAGCAGTGGTTTCACAGGCGGTGAGCAGTTCTTC
CASSGFTGGEQFF
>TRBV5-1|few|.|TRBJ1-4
TGCGCCAGCAGCTTGTATGGGGGTGCAACTAATGAAAAACTGTTTTTT
CASSLYGGATNEKLFF
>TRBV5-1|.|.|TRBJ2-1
TGCGCCAGCAGCTGGGGAGACAGGAGCTCCTACAATGAGCAGTTCTTC
CASSWGDRSSYNEQFF
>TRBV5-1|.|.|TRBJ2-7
TGCGCCAGCAGCTTGCGTGGGGTTTCTAGGGACTACGAGCAGTACTTC
CASSLRGVSRDYEQYF
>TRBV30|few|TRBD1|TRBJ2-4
TGTGCCTGGGGACAGGGTTGGAACATTCAGTACTTC
CAWGQGWNIQYF
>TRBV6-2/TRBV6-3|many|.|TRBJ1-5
TGTGCCAGCACCCTACCACAGGACAATCAGCCCCAGCATTTT
CASTLPQDNQPQHF
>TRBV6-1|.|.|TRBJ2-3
TGTGCCAGCGCTGGAGGCGGGGCCCTCACAGATACGCAGTATTTT
CASAGGGALTDTQYF
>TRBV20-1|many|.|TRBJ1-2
TGCAGCCGCCACCTGGAGGGAAGCAATGGCTACACCTTC
CSRHLEGSNGYTF
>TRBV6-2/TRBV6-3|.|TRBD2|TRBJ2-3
TGTGCCAGCAGGGGTAGCGGGAGTGCTACGCAGTATTTT
CASRGSGSATQYF
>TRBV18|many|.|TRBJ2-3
TGTGCCAGCTCACCACAAAGGCAGGGCACAGATACGCAGTATTTT
CASSPQRQGTDTQYF
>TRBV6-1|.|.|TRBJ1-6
TGTGCCAGCAGTGAACAGGACCGCGCCGGGTCACCCCTCCACTTT
CASSEQDRAGSPLHF
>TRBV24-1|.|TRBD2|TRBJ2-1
TGTGCCACCGCGGGGGGTCGGACTTCCTACAATGAGCAGTTCTTC
CATAGGRTSYNEQFF
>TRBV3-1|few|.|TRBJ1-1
TGTGCCAGCAGCCAAGGCTGGAGCGCTTTCTTT
CASSQGWSAFF